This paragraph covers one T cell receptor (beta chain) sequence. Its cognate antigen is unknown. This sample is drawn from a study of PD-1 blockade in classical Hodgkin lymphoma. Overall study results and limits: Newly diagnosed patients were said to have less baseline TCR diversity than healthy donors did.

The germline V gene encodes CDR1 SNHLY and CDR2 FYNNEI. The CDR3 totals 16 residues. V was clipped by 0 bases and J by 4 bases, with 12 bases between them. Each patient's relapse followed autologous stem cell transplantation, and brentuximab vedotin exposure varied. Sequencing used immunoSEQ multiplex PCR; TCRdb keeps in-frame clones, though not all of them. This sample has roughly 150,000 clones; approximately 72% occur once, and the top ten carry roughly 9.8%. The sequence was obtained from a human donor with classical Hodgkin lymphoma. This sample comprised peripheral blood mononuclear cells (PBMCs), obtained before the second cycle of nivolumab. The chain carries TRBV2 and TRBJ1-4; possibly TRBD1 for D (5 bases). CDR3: CASSEALRGINEKLFF. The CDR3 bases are TGTGCCAGCAGTGAAGCGCTTCGGGGGATTAATGAAAAACTGTTTTTT.